The source of this T cell receptor (beta chain) is a study of cytomegalovirus exposure and HLA in healthy donors. The repertoire was sequenced with immunoSEQ multiplex PCR; TCRdb's copy has only in-frame clones and lacks some. The sample includes about 89,000 clones, 84% of them seen just once. V was clipped by 0 bases and J by 5 bases, with 12 bases between them. The CDR3 spans 15 residues. Germline-derived CDR1 and CDR2 are SGDLS and YYNGEE. Sequenced input: PBMCs. This sequence originates from a woman between 18 and 29 years old in good health and CMV-seropositive. The chain has TRBV9 and TRBJ2-1; a weak D match, TRBD1 (6 bases). The CDR3 spells CASSVGQVTNNEQFF. In DNA, the CDR3 is TGTGCCAGCAGCGTAGGACAGGTTACTAACAATGAGCAGTTCTTC.